This T cell receptor beta chain came from a study of shared clonotypes between healthy human individuals. Background on the study: Donors consisted of two women and a few men between 18 and 49. Each donor's CD8 memory used one plate, CD8 naive two, each CD4 subset three.

Findings of the study overall: Across a handful of donors, naive CD4 shared approximately 4.5%, naive CD8 3% to 3.5%, memory CD4 approximately 2.5%, memory CD8 roughly 0.37%.

Regarding this clone: The target antigen is unknown.

Original data processing: Junction-only immunoSEQ data arrived without quality scores, meaning filtering differed. Clones were read by immunoSEQ multiplex PCR, and TCRdb kept only the in-frame ones, dropping some. That table gives V, J and clone size, and the DNA gave D and trimming. The table includes about 2.4 million clones, about 92% detected once. This CDR3 has 13 residues. Trimming removed 5 bases from V and 4 bases from J, with 9 bases in between. Germline assignment: CDR1 MNHEY and CDR2 SVGAGI. Input material: naive CD4+ T cells sorted from blood. Subset indicated: CD45RA+ positively selected. The J gene is TRBJ2-1, the V gene TRBV6-5, with D possibly being TRBD1 (7 bases). The clonotype comes from a man between 18 and 35 years old in good health. CDR3 region: CASSAGQYNEQFF. The DNA of the CDR3 is TGTGCCAGCAGTGCGGGACAGTACAATGAGCAGTTCTTC.